This T cell receptor beta chain was found in a study of cytomegalovirus exposure and HLA in healthy donors. Whole-study findings and limits: With later analysis, a missense DCLRE1C variant became linked to TCR beta V- and J-gene trimming.

Germline assignment: CDR1 SGHRS and CDR2 YFSETQ. CDR3 length equals 16 residues. Vbeta (60) and Jbeta (13) primers were used in the PCR. Method: immunoSEQ multiplex PCR; TCRdb's copy keeps in-frame clones and lacks some. The sample table sets out 180,000 or so clones. Comment on this clone: Antigen unknown. The junction shows a germline mismatch at one end, possibly a read error.

The clonotype was recovered from a woman under 30 in good health and CMV-seropositive. The specimen sequenced was PBMCs. The chain couples TRBV5-1 to TRBJ1-4, with 10 bases aligning to TRBD1. The CDR3 DNA sequence: TGCGCCAGCAGCTTGGGACAGGGGGCAACTAATGAAGAACTGTTTTTT. This encodes CASSLGQGATNEELFF. The variable domain in full, completed from reference TRBV5-1 and TRBJ1-4, reads KAGVTQTPRYLIKTRGQQVTLSCSPISGHRSVSWYQQTPGQGLQFLFEYFSETQRNKGNFPGRFSGRQFSNSRSEMNVSTLELGDSALYLCASSLGQGATNEELFFGSGTQLSVL.